Below, 21 T cell receptor beta chains from the same sample are listed, as sequenced in a study of CD4 T cells in relation to SARS-CoV-2 and coronaviruses. The unexposed donors gave CD4+ T cells in about 2010-2019, prior to COVID-19. Some clones are missing from TCRdb's copy, which holds only in-frame ones; the method was immunoSEQ multiplex PCR. Seen here are under 70,000 clones, roughly 85% observed once, and the top ten hold 1.4%. Sequencing was carried out using memory CD4+ T cells from PBMCs. These receptor sequences come from a human donor in good health.

CDR3 residues: CASSPQGTGAKNIQYF. CDR3 in DNA: TGTGCCAGCTCACCCCAGGGGACGGGGGCCAAAAACATTCAGTACTTC. The chain links TRBV18 to TRBJ2-4; tentative D call: TRBD1 (6 bases). Germline CDR1 and CDR2: KGHSH and LQKENI. V lost 3 bases to trimming and J lost 1 base, with 13 bases between them. The CDR3 sequence is 16 residues long.

The CDR3, as DNA: TGTGCCAGCAGCCGACATCAGGCATTCTCTGGAAACACCATATATTTT. It codes for CASSRHQAFSGNTIYF. V and J are TRBV14 and TRBJ1-3; no definite D call. Deletions cut 4 bases from V and 0 bases from J, with 13 bases between. This CDR3 is built from 16 residues. Germline CDR1 SGHDN, CDR2 FVKESK.

The rearrangement links TRBV7-8 to TRBJ2-7, with 8 bases aligning to TRBD1. The CDR3 contains 18 residues. Germline trimming cut 1 base from V and 0 bases from J; bases unmatched to any gene: 11. The germline gives CDR1 SGHVS, CDR2 FQNEAQ. CDR3 loop: CASSLDVLGQETSYEQYF. For the CDR3, the DNA is TGTGCCAGCAGCTTAGATGTTTTGGGACAGGAAACCTCCTACGAGCAGTACTTC.

The rearrangement uses TRBV2 and TRBJ2-5; D perhaps matches TRBD2 (5 bases). This CDR3 comprises 13 residues. V lost 7 bases and J lost 2, with 11 bases in between. The germline CDR1 and CDR2 sequences are SNHLY and FYNNEI. The CDR3 spells CASNREQQETQYF. CDR3 nucleotide sequence: TGTGCCAGCAACCGGGAACAACAAGAGACCCAGTACTTC.

V gene TRBV11-2 combines with J gene TRBJ1-3; 7 bases are shared with TRBD1. CDR1 is SGHAT, CDR2 FQNNGV, per germline. The junction had 7 bases not matched to a gene; V was cut back by 3 bases and J by 5 bases. This CDR3 contains 15 residues. In nucleotides, the CDR3 is TGTGCCAGCAGCTTGCCACAGGGGAGGCGAAACACCATATATTTT. Residues: CASSLPQGRRNTIYF.

This chain uses TRBV18 with TRBJ1-2, with 7 bases matching TRBD1. Germline CDR1 and CDR2: KGHSH and LQKENI. The CDR3 extends over 15 amino acids. The J segment lost 4 bases and the V segment lost 3 bases, leaving 8 bases of the junction unmatched. The CDR3 DNA follows: TGTGCCAGCTCACCCGACAGGGTTCCCGGCTATGGCTACACCTTC. Translating gives CASSPDRVPGYGYTF.

The rearrangement links TRBV28 to TRBJ2-7; tentatively, D is TRBD1 (6 bases). There are 16 residues in the CDR3. The V end lost 5 bases, the J end lost 5 bases, and 22 bases lay between the germline ends. Per the germline V gene, CDR1 is MDHEN and CDR2 is SYDVKM. CDR3 region: CASSAGDTHLVDEQYF. The CDR3, as DNA: TGTGCCAGCAGTGCCGGGGACACACATTTGGTGGACGAGCAGTACTTC.

The chain uses TRBV15 and TRBJ2-1; 10 bases are shared with TRBD2. The CDR3 sequence is 17 residues long. The germline V gene has CDR1 LNHNV and CDR2 YYDKDF (reference sequence). The J segment lost 3 bases and the V segment lost 0 bases, leaving 5 bases of the junction unmatched. The CDR3 spells CATSREGAGGRYNEQFF. The CDR3, as DNA: TGTGCCACCAGCAGAGAGGGAGCGGGAGGGCGCTACAATGAGCAGTTCTTC. Drawing the rest from reference TRBV15 and TRBJ2-1, the complete variable domain is DAMVIQNPRYQVTQFGKPVTLSCSQTLNHNVMYWYQQKSSQAPKLLFHYYDKDFNNEADTPDNFQSRRPNTSFCFLDIRSPGLGDTAMYLCATSREGAGGRYNEQFFGPGTRLTVL.

As for this clone: Other DNA variants within this sample encode the same CDR3. V usage is TRBV6-5 and J usage is TRBJ1-1; 7 bases match TRBD1. Germline assignment: CDR1 MNHEY and CDR2 SVGAGI. The CDR3 runs to 13 residues. The V and J ends lost 5 bases and 1 base, in that order; junction bases with no gene match: 1. CDR3 amino acids: CASSRQGNTEAFF. CDR3 nucleotides: TGTGCCAGCAGTCGACAGGGGAACACTGAAGCTTTCTTT.

The genes are TRBV19 and TRBJ1-2, with 7 bases that match TRBD1. Germline V CDR1 and CDR2: LNHDA, SQIVND (reference sequence). There are 12 residues in the CDR3. V trimming: 8 bases; J trimming: 4 bases; junction bases outside the gene matches: 4. In nucleotides, the CDR3 is TGTGCCAGTCAGGGGGATATCTATGGCTACACCTTC. This encodes CASQGDIYGYTF.

The chain employs TRBV6-6 and TRBJ2-7; D gene uncertain. The germline gives CDR1 MNHNY, CDR2 SVGAGI (reference sequence). The germline V and J ends were trimmed by 0 bases and 0 bases, with 3 bases remaining between them. The CDR3 runs 13 residues. CDR3 region: CASSYSASYEQYF. CDR3 sequence (DNA): TGTGCCAGCAGTTACTCGGCCTCCTACGAGCAGTACTTC.

This sequence joins TRBV6-5 and TRBJ2-1, with 7 bases aligning to TRBD1. CDR1 and CDR2 from the germline V gene are MNHEY and SVGAGI. The CDR3 extends over 15 amino acids. The V segment lost 6 bases and the J segment 0 bases; nucleotides outside the gene matches: 5. The CDR3 spells CASSRDRSSYNEQFF. DNA of the CDR3: TGTGCCAGCAGCAGGGACAGAAGCTCCTACAATGAGCAGTTCTTC.

The chain is built from TRBV28 and TRBJ1-4, with D possibly being TRBD1 (6 bases). The CDR3 has 17 amino acids. Between the trimmed V and J ends, which lost 6 bases and 0 bases, there was a span of 17 bases. Germline V gene sequence: CDR1 MDHEN, CDR2 SYDVKM. The CDR3 bases are TGTGCCAGCAGAACACAGGGAAGTGGGGCAACTAATGAAAAACTGTTTTTT. Its protein is CASRTQGSGATNEKLFF. The full variable domain, with the rest looked up from reference TRBV28 and TRBJ1-4, is DVKVTQSSRYLVKRTGEKVFLECVQDMDHENMFWYRQDPGLGLRLIYFSYDVKMKEKGDIPEGYSVSREKKERFSLILESASTNQTSMYLCASRTQGSGATNEKLFFGSGTQLSVL.

The rearrangement uses TRBV7-9 and TRBJ1-2, with D possibly TRBD1 on 5 matching bases. The CDR3 runs 14 residues. With 1 base removed from V and 12 bases from J, the gap between germline ends came to 18 bases. CDR1 SEHNR and CDR2 FQNEAQ come from the germline V gene (reference sequence). CDR3 amino acids: CASSLVGAQSAHTF. CDR3 coding DNA: TGTGCCAGCAGCTTAGTAGGGGCCCAGTCCGCTCACACCTTC.

The chain couples TRBV27 to TRBJ1-3; D not resolved. CDR3 length: 15 residues. CDR1 and CDR2 from the germline V gene are MNHEY and SMNVEV (reference sequence). V was cut by 2 bases and J by 3 bases, with 11 bases left in between. The CDR3 here is CASSLNGRNGNTIYF. The CDR3 DNA is TGTGCCAGCAGTTTAAACGGACGGAATGGAAACACCATATATTTT.

This chain uses TRBV27 with TRBJ2-6, with 10 bases identical to TRBD1. CDR3 size: 14 residues. The V and J ends lost 4 bases and 15 bases, in that order; junction bases with no gene match: 9. Germline CDR1 and CDR2: MNHEY and SMNVEV (reference sequence). The CDR3 region is CASSSRDRGLDLTF. The CDR3 DNA is TGTGCCAGCAGTTCCCGGGACAGGGGACTCGACCTGACTTTC.

J is TRBJ1-2 and V is TRBV20-1; perhaps TRBD1 as D (5 bases). V was trimmed by 3 bases and J by 2 bases, leaving 13 bases between them. The CDR3 runs 14 residues. Germline V gene data show CDR1 as DFQATT and CDR2 as SNEGSKA (reference sequence). CDR3 in DNA: TGCAGTGCTAGTGTAACGGGACCAAACTATGGCTACACCTTC. This encodes CSASVTGPNYGYTF.

J is TRBJ2-7 and V is TRBV28, with TRBD1 identical over 12 bases. The CDR3 is 16 residues long. V dropped 6 bases and J dropped 0; count of bases not matched to a gene: 6. CDR1 and CDR2 from the germline V gene are MDHEN and SYDVKM. CDR3 in amino acids: CASRGDRGLSSYEQYF. The CDR3 DNA sequence: TGTGCCAGCAGGGGGGACAGGGGGCTAAGCTCCTACGAGCAGTACTTC.

The CDR3 loop reads CASSADETQYF. The CDR3 DNA sequence: TGTGCCAGCAGTGCTGATGAGACCCAGTACTTC. The rearrangement links TRBV2 to TRBJ2-5; the D is unclear. The CDR3 is 11 residues long. The ends were cut back, 4 bases at V and 5 bases at J, with 5 bases in the middle. Germline V gene sequence: CDR1 SNHLY, CDR2 FYNNEI.

The chain couples TRBV9 to TRBJ2-2; D is ambiguous. The germline V and J ends were trimmed by 2 bases and 3 bases, with 8 bases remaining between them. Germline CDR1 reads SGDLS; CDR2 reads YYNGEE. This CDR3 is 14 amino acids long. This CDR3 is CASSVVQDTGELFF. The CDR3 DNA reads TGTGCCAGCAGCGTCGTTCAGGACACCGGGGAGCTGTTTTTT. The full variable domain, its missing parts supplied by reference TRBV9 and TRBJ2-2, is DSGVTQTPKHLITATGQRVTLRCSPRSGDLSVYWYQQSLDQGLQFLIQYYNGEERAKGNILERFSAQQFPDLHSELNLSSLELGDSALYFCASSVVQDTGELFFGEGSRLTVL.

This chain uses TRBV28 with TRBJ2-7; 8 bases map to TRBD2. The V gene end was trimmed by 5 bases and the J gene end by 5 bases; junction bases not matched to a gene: 8. This CDR3 contains 14 residues. Germline V gene data show CDR1 as MDHEN and CDR2 as SYDVKM. The CDR3: CASSTPGLANEQYF. For the CDR3, the DNA is TGTGCCAGCAGTACCCCCGGACTAGCAAACGAGCAGTACTTC.